The 30 T cell receptor beta chains in this list originate from one sample, sequenced in a study of blood T cells in healthy people across ages. A sample-barcoded 5' primer and a J-beta primer mix were used in a second PCR of about 6 to 11 cycles. Using its own MiXCR run on the 5' RACE reads, TCRdb lists one record per CDR3 protein. The sample yields 700,000 to 950,000 distinct CDR3 sequences, 58% seen once. Sequenced material: blood. The receptors derive from a man aged 25-40 years in good health.

This chain joins TRBV20-1 and TRBJ2-1; tentative D call: TRBD1 (6 bases). From germline, CDR1 is DFQATT and CDR2 SNEGSKA (reference sequence). The CDR3 is 13 residues long. Trimming cost V 5 bases and J 5 bases, with 13 bases left between them. CDR3 DNA: TGCAGTGCTTGGCACAGGGCCGACAATGAGCAGTTCTTC. This encodes CSAWHRADNEQFF.

The rearrangement links TRBV12-3 or TRBV12-4 to TRBJ2-5; D remains ambiguous. V was trimmed by 0 bases and J by 0 bases, leaving 11 bases between them. The CDR3 has 16 amino acids. CDR3 nucleotides: TGTGCCAGCAGTTTAGCCCGGGTCCTGTACCAAGAGACCCAGTACTTC. Amino acids: CASSLARVLYQETQYF.

The chain uses TRBV20-1 and TRBJ2-7, with TRBD2 as a possible D gene (6 bases). The CDR3 loop spans 12 amino acids. With 6 bases removed from V and 7 bases from J, the gap between germline ends came to 16 bases. CDR1 and CDR2 from the germline V gene are DFQATT and SNEGSKA (reference sequence). Written as DNA, the CDR3 is TGCAGTGCGACCGGGACTCTGGAAGAGCAGTACTTC. It codes for CSATGTLEEQYF.

The rearrangement uses TRBV29-1 and TRBJ2-1; the match to TRBD2 covers 8 bases. CDR1 is SQVTM, CDR2 ANQGSEA, per germline. This CDR3 is built from 13 residues. The V and J ends lost 5 bases and 4 bases, in that order; junction bases with no gene match: 4. The CDR3 DNA sequence: TGCAGCGTTTCAGCGGGAGTGTACAATGAGCAGTTCTTC. It specifies CSVSAGVYNEQFF.

The chain employs TRBV6-5 and TRBJ2-3; D gene ambiguous. V was pared by 3 bases and J by 4 bases, with 11 bases between. The CDR3 extends over 14 amino acids. The V gene's germline CDR1 is MNHEY and CDR2 SVGAGI. CDR3 in amino acids: CASSYGQLADTQYF. CDR3 DNA: TGTGCCAGCAGTTATGGGCAATTGGCAGATACGCAGTATTTT.

The chain joins TRBV21-1 to TRBJ2-1. TRBV21-1 is described as a pseudogene. The CDR3 has 15 amino acids. This CDR3 reads CASSTTDSTYNEQFF. The CDR3 DNA is TGTGCCAGCAGCACCACAGACAGCACCTACAATGAGCAGTTCTTC.

The chain joins TRBV2 to TRBJ2-1, with 9 positions matching TRBD2. Per germline, CDR1 SNHLY and CDR2 FYNNEI. J was trimmed by 5 bases and V by 7 bases; bases with no gene match: 15. The CDR3 has 17 amino acids. The CDR3 here is CASNPGGSGGKNNEQFF. In DNA form, the CDR3 reads TGTGCCAGCAACCCGGGGGGGAGCGGGGGGAAAAACAATGAGCAGTTCTTC.

This clonotype showed up just once. The CDR3 here is CSAEAGGQETQYF. CDR3 sequence (DNA): TGCAGTGCGGAAGCGGGGGGGCAAGAGACCCAGTACTTC. The chain joins TRBV20-1 to TRBJ2-5, with 10 positions matching TRBD2. The V gene end was trimmed by 6 bases and the J gene end by 2 bases; junction bases not matched to a gene: 3. The CDR3 extends over 13 amino acids. The V gene's germline CDR1 is DFQATT and CDR2 SNEGSKA (reference sequence).

J is TRBJ1-1 and V is TRBV12-3 or TRBV12-4; maybe TRBD1 (5 bases). V dropped 3 bases and J dropped 6 bases, with 14 bases sitting between them. The CDR3 sequence is 14 residues long. The CDR3 sequence is CASSFRWGSAEAFF. The CDR3 nucleotides are TGTGCCAGCAGTTTTAGATGGGGGTCAGCTGAAGCTTTCTTT.

The chain combines TRBV6-2 or TRBV6-3 with TRBJ1-2; 7 bases align to TRBD1. The CDR3 is 13 amino acids. Per the germline V gene, CDR1 is MNHEY and CDR2 is SVGEGT. With 7 bases clipped from V and 7 bases from J, the junction kept 9 bases outside the gene matches. In DNA, the CDR3 is TGTGCCAGCAAGGGACAGACTTCTTCTGGCTACACCTTC. Translated: CASKGQTSSGYTF.

The J gene is TRBJ1-1, the V gene TRBV28; 7 bases map to TRBD1. CDR1 and CDR2 (germline): MDHEN, SYDVKM. The CDR3 spans 16 residues. The V gene end was trimmed by 0 bases and the J gene end by 4 bases; junction bases not matched to a gene: 8. CDR3 sequence reads: CASSLWGTDLFTEAFF. The CDR3 DNA reads as TGTGCCAGCAGTTTATGGGGGACAGATTTATTCACTGAAGCTTTCTTT.

This chain's CDR3 is CASRGTGWSGELFF. The CDR3 bases are TGTGCCAGCAGGGGGACAGGCTGGTCCGGGGAGCTGTTTTTT. V and J are TRBV6-6 and TRBJ2-2; 8 bases map to TRBD1. The CDR3 is made up of 14 amino acids. Germline CDR1 is MNHNY and CDR2 is SVGAGI (reference sequence). J gave up 6 bases and V 6 bases, and 6 bases lay outside the gene matches.

This clonotype was counted only a few times. The chain links TRBV7-2 to TRBJ2-4; D is undetermined. CDR1 and CDR2 from the germline V gene are SGHTA and FQGNSA. The CDR3 runs 14 residues. Deletions cut 3 bases from V and 6 bases from J, with 12 bases between. CDR3 residues: CASSFAMLGNIQYF. The CDR3 nucleotides read TGTGCCAGCAGCTTCGCGATGCTGGGAAACATTCAGTACTTC.

The chain has TRBV7-9 and TRBJ2-7; 8 positions match TRBD2. Per the germline V gene, CDR1 is SEHNR and CDR2 is FQNEAQ (reference sequence). J was trimmed by 0 bases and V by 10 bases; bases with no gene match: 5. The CDR3 is 13 amino acids. This chain's CDR3 is CATQAGDSYEQYF. CDR3 bases: TGTGCCACCCAAGCGGGGGACTCCTACGAGCAGTACTTC.

V is TRBV20-1 and J is TRBJ2-7, with no clear D. With the DNA end fitting TRBJ2-5 better, the J assignment may be wrong. The CDR3 is 13 amino acids. Germline values: CDR1 DFQATT, CDR2 SNEGSKA (reference sequence). The CDR3 DNA reads TGCAGTATCAGCCGTCCTGAAGCAGAGACCCAGTACTTC. This gives the protein CSISRPEAETQYF.

The chain has TRBV5-1 and TRBJ2-7, with unresolved D. The CDR3 sequence is 15 residues long. Germline CDR1 reads SGHRS; CDR2 reads YFSETQ. Trimming shortened V by 1 base and J by 2 bases, and 13 bases separated the two germline ends. CDR3 nucleotides: TGCGCCAGCAGCTTGTTAACAGCCGTCACCTACGAGCAGTACTTC. Its protein product is CASSLLTAVTYEQYF.

This clonotype has more than one count but fewer than ten. The rearrangement links TRBV27 to TRBJ2-7; D is perhaps TRBD2 (6 bases). Germline-derived CDR1 and CDR2 are MNHEY and SMNVEV (reference sequence). The CDR3 runs to 15 residues. V shed 4 bases and J shed 0 bases, with 13 bases lying between them. CDR3 residues: CASSSRGSTSYEQYF. The CDR3 DNA reads as TGTGCCAGCAGTTCCCGGGGGAGTACCTCCTACGAGCAGTACTTC.

The rearrangement links TRBV7-3 to TRBJ2-7, with a weak D call TRBD2 (6 bases). Trimming took off 7 bases at V and 3 bases at J, with 13 bases between the two ends. CDR1 is SGHTA, CDR2 FQGTGA, per germline. This CDR3 spans 13 amino acids. The CDR3 DNA is TGTGCCAGCAACGAAACTAGCAGCTACGAGCAGTACTTC. Protein: CASNETSSYEQYF.

This clonotype has just a few counts. The chain employs TRBV25-1 and TRBJ2-5; a weak D match, TRBD2 (6 bases). V lost 3 bases and J 5 bases, leaving 13 bases between the germline ends. Germline V lookup: CDR1 MGHDK, CDR2 SYGVNS. The CDR3 runs 14 residues. The CDR3 DNA sequence: TGTGCCAGCAGTGAGAGGTCCAGCGGGGAGACCCAGTACTTC. It encodes CASSERSSGETQYF.

The chain links TRBV20-1 to TRBJ2-5; the D gene is possibly TRBD1 (5 bases). The CDR3 extends over 13 amino acids. V was shortened by 0 bases and J by 8 bases, with 13 bases between the two germline ends. Germline values: CDR1 DFQATT, CDR2 SNEGSKA (reference sequence). The CDR3 reads CSARDLRALTQYF. The CDR3 DNA sequence: TGCAGTGCTAGAGATCTCAGGGCTTTAACCCAGTACTTC.

The genes are TRBV20-1 and TRBJ1-4; 9 nucleotides align to TRBD1. Germline V lookup: CDR1 DFQATT, CDR2 SNEGSKA (reference sequence). Germline trimming cut 6 bases from V and 7 bases from J; bases unmatched to any gene: 9. The CDR3 extends over 14 amino acids. CDR3 nucleotide sequence: TGCAGTGCCAGCGGGGACAGGGAGGGTGAAAAACTGTTTTTT. This codes for CSASGDREGEKLFF.

In its sample, this clonotype was seen once. V and J are TRBV11-1 and TRBJ2-2; 9 bases are a match to TRBD1. The CDR3 loop spans 15 amino acids. The ends lost 6 bases at V and 7 bases at J; junction bases unmatched: 9. The germline V gene has CDR1 SGHAT and CDR2 FQDESV (reference sequence). The CDR3 protein is CASSSTGGANGELFF. The CDR3 nucleotides are TGTGCCAGCAGTTCCACAGGGGGCGCGAACGGGGAGCTGTTTTTT.

This chain connects TRBV6-6 to TRBJ2-5; TRBD1 matches at 10 bases. CDR1 is MNHNY and CDR2 is SVGAGI in the germline V gene (reference sequence). The CDR3 has 15 amino acids. Losses at the gene ends were 6 bases for V and 4 bases for J; bases not matched to a gene: 8. The CDR3 nucleotides are TGTGCCAGCAGAAGGGGACAGGGGCTATCAGAGACCCAGTACTTC. It translates to CASRRGQGLSETQYF.

The sample holds many counts of this clonotype. CDR3 amino acids: CSAVRIQETQYF. The CDR3 DNA reads TGCAGTGCCGTAAGAATCCAAGAGACCCAGTACTTC. V gene TRBV20-1 combines with J gene TRBJ2-5; D is uncertain. V lost 6 bases to trimming and J lost 1 base, with 9 bases between them. CDR1 DFQATT and CDR2 SNEGSKA come from the germline V gene (reference sequence). The CDR3 covers 12 residues.

This clonotype was detected ten times or more. The chain has TRBV12-3 or TRBV12-4 and TRBJ2-7, with 7 bases aligning to TRBD2. The J segment lost 2 bases and the V segment lost 3 bases, leaving 7 bases of the junction unmatched. The CDR3 is 15 amino acids. The CDR3 sequence: CASSLFWGLPYEQYF. The CDR3 DNA reads TGTGCCAGCAGTTTGTTTTGGGGACTACCCTACGAGCAGTACTTC.

The V gene is TRBV2, the J gene TRBJ2-7, with D tentatively TRBD1 (5 bases). The length of the CDR3 is 14 residues. Trimming shortened V by 1 base and J by 5 bases, and 12 bases separated the two germline ends. CDR1 is SNHLY, CDR2 FYNNEI, per germline. CDR3 region: CASSEDAGLNEQYF. Here the CDR3 DNA reads TGTGCCAGCAGTGAAGACGCAGGGCTCAACGAGCAGTACTTC. Based on the CDR3 plus reference TRBV2 and TRBJ2-7, the full variable domain is EPEVTQTPSHQVTQMGQEVILRCVPISNHLYFYWYRQILGQKVEFLVSFYNNEISEKSEIFDDQFSVERPDGSNFTLKIRSTKLEDSAMYFCASSEDAGLNEQYFGPGTRLTVT.

The chain couples TRBV28 to TRBJ1-2; D is unresolved. Germline CDR1 reads MDHEN; CDR2 reads SYDVKM. V lost 3 bases and J 4 bases, leaving 6 bases between the germline ends. This CDR3 spans 12 amino acids. The CDR3 DNA follows: TGTGCCAGCAGTTTGCAGACCTATGGCTACACCTTC. It yields the protein CASSLQTYGYTF.

This chain uses TRBV27 with TRBJ2-1; tentative D call: TRBD2 (5 bases). This CDR3 has 13 amino acids. The V gene lost 5 bases and the J gene lost 6 bases, with 11 bases spanning the gap. Germline lookup yields CDR1 MNHEY and CDR2 SMNVEV (reference sequence). The CDR3 nucleotides read TGTGCCAGCAGTGGGAGCCGAGGCAATGAGCAGTTCTTC. Protein: CASSGSRGNEQFF.

CDR3 region: CASTLEGTNRDTQYF. CDR3 in DNA: TGTGCCAGCACCCTAGAGGGTACCAACAGAGATACGCAGTATTTT. The rearrangement links TRBV7-2 to TRBJ2-3; weak D call: TRBD2 (5 bases). Germline CDR1 and CDR2: SGHTA and FQGNSA. Trimming cost V 7 bases and J 5 bases, with 19 bases left between them. The CDR3 runs to 15 residues.

This chain uses TRBV20-1 with TRBJ2-7; 13 bases agree with TRBD2. The CDR3 totals 12 residues. Germline V gene data show CDR1 as DFQATT and CDR2 as SNEGSKA (reference sequence). V lost 6 bases, J lost 5 bases, and 1 base stayed unmatched. The CDR3 protein is CSAGTSGNEQYF. DNA for the CDR3: TGCAGTGCAGGGACTAGCGGGAACGAGCAGTACTTC.